This T cell receptor beta chain came from a study of Ad26.COV2.S vaccination and SARS-CoV-2 variants. Findings and limits, study-wide: Recipients given vaccine exceeded placebo recipients in spike-specific TCR breadth. Whether participants received vaccine or placebo, their non-spike TCR breadth was similar.

On this clone: Its target is not known.

Documented treatment: over 15 received Ad26.COV2.S at low or high dose, single or two shots; 5 received placebo; per-sample allocation not given. Samples were taken on day 63 after the first vaccine or placebo injection. Assay: immunoSEQ multiplex PCR; the TCRdb copy retains only in-frame clones and omits some. The sample shows hundreds of thousands of clones, about nine tenths of them seen only once. This CDR3 region has 13 residues. Germline V lookup: CDR1 SQVTM, CDR2 ANQGSEA. The V end lost 3 bases, the J end lost 2 bases, and 10 bases lay between the germline ends. The chain couples TRBV29-1 to TRBJ2-5; D might be TRBD1 (5 bases). The specimen was peripheral blood, collected in a trial of Ad26.COV2.S vaccine versus placebo. This sequence was found in a person between 18 and 60 years old who received the Ad26.COV2.S COVID-19 vaccine or a placebo. Written as DNA, the CDR3 is TGCAGCGTTGACAAGACAGTACAAGAGACCCAGTACTTC. This sequence encodes CSVDKTVQETQYF.